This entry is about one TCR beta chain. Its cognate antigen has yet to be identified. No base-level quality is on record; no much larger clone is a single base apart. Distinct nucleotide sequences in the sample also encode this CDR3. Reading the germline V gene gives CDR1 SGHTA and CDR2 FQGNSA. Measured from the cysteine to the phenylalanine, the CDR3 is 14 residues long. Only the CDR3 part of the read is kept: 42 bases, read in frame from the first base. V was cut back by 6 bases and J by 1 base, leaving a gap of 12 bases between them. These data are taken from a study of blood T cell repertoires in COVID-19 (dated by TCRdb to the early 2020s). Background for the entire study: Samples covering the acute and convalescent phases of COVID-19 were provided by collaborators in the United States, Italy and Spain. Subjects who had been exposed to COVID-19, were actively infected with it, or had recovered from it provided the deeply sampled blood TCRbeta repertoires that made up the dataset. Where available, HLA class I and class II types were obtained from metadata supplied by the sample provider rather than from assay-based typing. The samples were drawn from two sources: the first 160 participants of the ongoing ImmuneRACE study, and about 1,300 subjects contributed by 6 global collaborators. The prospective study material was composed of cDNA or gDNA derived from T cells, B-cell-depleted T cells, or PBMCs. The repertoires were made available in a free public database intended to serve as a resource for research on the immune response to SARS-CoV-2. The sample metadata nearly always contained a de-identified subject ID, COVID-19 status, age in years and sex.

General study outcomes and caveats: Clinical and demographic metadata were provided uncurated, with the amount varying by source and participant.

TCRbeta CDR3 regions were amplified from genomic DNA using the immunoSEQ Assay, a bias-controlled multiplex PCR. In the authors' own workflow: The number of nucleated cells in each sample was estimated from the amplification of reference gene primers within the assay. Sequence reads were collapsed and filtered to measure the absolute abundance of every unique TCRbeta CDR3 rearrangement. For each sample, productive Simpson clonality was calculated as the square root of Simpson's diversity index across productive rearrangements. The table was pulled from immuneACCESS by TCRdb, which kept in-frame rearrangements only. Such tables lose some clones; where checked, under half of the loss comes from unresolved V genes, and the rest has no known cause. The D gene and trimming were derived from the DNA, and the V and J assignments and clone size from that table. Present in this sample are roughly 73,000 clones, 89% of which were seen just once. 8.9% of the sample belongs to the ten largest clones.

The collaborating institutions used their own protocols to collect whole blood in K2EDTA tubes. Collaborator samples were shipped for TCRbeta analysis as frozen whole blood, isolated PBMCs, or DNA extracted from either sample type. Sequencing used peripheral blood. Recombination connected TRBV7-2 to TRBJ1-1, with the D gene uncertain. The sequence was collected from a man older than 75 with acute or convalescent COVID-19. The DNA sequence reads TGTGCCAGCAGTAGCCGTCGTGGGAACACTGAAGCTTTCTTT. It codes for CASSSRRGNTEAFF.